This T cell receptor beta chain was observed in a study of cytomegalovirus exposure and HLA in healthy donors. Study summary: The use of the same platform for the 120 validation repertoires and the approximately 690 first-cohort repertoires was reported by a later analysis. Study-level points and caveats: Researchers catalogued about 150 TCR beta chains as cytomegalovirus-associated. Per published reports, the classifier diagnosed cytomegalovirus status with high specificity and sensitivity.

Data came from immunoSEQ multiplex PCR; TCRdb stores just in-frame clones and leaves some out. The sample records 65,000 or so clones, around 96% being singletons. Concerning this clone itself: The target antigen is unknown.

The germline gives CDR1 MGHRA, CDR2 YSYEKL. V was clipped by 0 bases and J by 4 bases; unmatched bases: 6. The CDR3 spans 16 residues. Material for sequencing was PBMCs. This receptor was taken from a man aged 18-30 years in good health and CMV-seropositive. The V call is TRBV4-1, the J call TRBJ1-3; 7 bases match TRBD1. CDR3 sequence reads: CASSQDSRGPGNTIYF. The CDR3 DNA reads as TGCGCCAGCAGCCAAGATTCAAGGGGGCCAGGAAACACCATATATTTT.